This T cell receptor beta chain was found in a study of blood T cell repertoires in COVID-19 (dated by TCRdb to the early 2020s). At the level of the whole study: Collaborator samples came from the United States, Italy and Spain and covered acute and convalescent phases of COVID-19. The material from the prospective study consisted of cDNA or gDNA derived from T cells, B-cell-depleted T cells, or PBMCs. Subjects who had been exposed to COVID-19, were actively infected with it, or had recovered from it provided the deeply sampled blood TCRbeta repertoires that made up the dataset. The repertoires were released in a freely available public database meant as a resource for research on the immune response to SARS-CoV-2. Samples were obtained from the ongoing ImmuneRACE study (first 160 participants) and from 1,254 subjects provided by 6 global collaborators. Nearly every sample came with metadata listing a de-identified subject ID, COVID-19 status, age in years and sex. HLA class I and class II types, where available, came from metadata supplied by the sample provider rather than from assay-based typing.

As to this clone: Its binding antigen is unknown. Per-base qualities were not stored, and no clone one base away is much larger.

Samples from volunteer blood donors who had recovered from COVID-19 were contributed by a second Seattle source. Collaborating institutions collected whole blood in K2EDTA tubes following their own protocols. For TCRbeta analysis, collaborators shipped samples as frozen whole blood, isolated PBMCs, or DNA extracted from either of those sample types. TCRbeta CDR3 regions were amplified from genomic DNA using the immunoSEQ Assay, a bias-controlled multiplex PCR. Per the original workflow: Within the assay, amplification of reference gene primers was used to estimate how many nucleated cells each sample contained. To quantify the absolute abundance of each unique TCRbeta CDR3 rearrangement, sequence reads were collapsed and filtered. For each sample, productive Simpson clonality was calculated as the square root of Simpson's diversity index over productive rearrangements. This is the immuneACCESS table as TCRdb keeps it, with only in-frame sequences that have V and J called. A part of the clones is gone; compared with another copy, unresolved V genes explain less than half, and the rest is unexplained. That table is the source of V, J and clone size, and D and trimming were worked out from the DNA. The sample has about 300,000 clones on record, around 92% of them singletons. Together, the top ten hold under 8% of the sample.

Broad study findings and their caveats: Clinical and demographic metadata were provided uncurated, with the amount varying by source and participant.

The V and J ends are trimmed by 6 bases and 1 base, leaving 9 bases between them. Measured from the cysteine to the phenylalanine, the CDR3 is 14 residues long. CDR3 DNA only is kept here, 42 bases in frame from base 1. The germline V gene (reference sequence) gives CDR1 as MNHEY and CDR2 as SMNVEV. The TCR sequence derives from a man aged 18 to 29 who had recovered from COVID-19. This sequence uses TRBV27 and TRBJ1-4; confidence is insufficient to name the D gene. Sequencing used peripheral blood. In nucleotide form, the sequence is TGTGCCAGCAGGACTGGAGGAACTAATGAAAAACTGTTTTTT. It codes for CASRTGGTNEKLFF.